The rows below give T cell receptor beta chains drawn from one sample of a study of cytomegalovirus exposure and HLA in healthy donors. Sequencing was performed with immunoSEQ multiplex PCR; in TCRdb, only in-frame clones are kept and a portion is missing. The sample holds 30,000 to 50,000 clones, 60% to 75% seen once. Material for sequencing was PBMCs. Every receptor here comes from a man aged 40-49 years in good health and CMV-seronegative. CDR3s leave out the opening cysteine and the closing phenylalanine or tryptophan. The order of the fields is CDR3 protein, J gene, V gene.

ASSPTSGGSYEQY,TRBJ2-7,TRBV28
ASSSDTYEQY,TRBJ2-7,TRBV5-8
ASSVLQGTYGYT,TRBJ1-2,TRBV9
AWSPRDRGFRTGANVLT,TRBJ2-6,TRBV30
ASSQGQGLSYEQY,TRBJ2-7,TRBV4-2
ASSLSPGTQNTEAF,TRBJ1-1,TRBV5-1
ASSEVRGVYGYT,TRBJ1-2,TRBV6-1
ASKGQSNQPQH,TRBJ1-5,TRBV6-1
ASSVDAYFTEAF,TRBJ1-1,TRBV9
ASSVGFSADTEAF,TRBJ1-1,TRBV9
ASSEARGILDTGELF,TRBJ2-2,TRBV2
ASSYSGGGANVLT,TRBJ2-6,TRBV6-5
ASGIAGEIYNEQF,TRBJ2-1,TRBV7-8
SVQTGSGTEAF,TRBJ1-1,TRBV29-1
ASSRQQGEVDGYT,TRBJ1-2,TRBV4-2
ASSQEVPRYYEQY,TRBJ2-7,TRBV4-1
ASSHATGGRGEQY,TRBJ2-7,TRBV4-1
ASSLKQGEKLF,TRBJ1-4,TRBV5-4
ASRRWGGLMNTEAF,TRBJ1-1,TRBV11-2
ASSQESPGTNYGYT,TRBJ1-2,TRBV4-1
ASSTTAGDYEQY,TRBJ2-7,TRBV4-3
ASSSGGDYGYT,TRBJ1-2,TRBV7-6
AWRGGQGYNSPLH,TRBJ1-6,TRBV30
ASSSASGIGQPQH,TRBJ1-5,TRBV6-6
ASSEESGGRYEQY,TRBJ2-7,TRBV6-1
ASSVDRATGELF,TRBJ2-2,TRBV16
SGHREGNTEAF,TRBJ1-1,TRBV29-1
ASSQEGGTGRNTGELF,TRBJ2-2,TRBV4-2